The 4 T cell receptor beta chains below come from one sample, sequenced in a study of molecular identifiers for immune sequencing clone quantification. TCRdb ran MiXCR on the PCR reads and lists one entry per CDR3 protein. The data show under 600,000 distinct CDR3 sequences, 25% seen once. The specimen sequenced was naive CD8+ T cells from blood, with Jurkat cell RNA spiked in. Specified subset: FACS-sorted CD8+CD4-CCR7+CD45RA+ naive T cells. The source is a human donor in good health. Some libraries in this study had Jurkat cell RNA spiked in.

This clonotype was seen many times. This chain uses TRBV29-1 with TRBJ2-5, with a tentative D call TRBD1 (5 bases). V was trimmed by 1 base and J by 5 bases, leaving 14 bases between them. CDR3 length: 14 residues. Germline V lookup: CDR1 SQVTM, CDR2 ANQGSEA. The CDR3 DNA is TGCAGCGTTGAAGGTCTAGGGGCTGAGGAGACCCAGTACTTC. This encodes CSVEGLGAEETQYF.

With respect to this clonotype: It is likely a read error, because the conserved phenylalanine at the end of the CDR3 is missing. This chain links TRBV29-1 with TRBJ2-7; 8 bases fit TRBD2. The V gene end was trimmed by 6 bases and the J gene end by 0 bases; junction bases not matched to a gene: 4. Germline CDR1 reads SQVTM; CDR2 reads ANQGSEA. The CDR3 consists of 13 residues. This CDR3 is CSVFSGDSYEQYS. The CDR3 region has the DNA TGCAGCGTCTTTAGCGGGGACTCCTACGAGCAGTACTCC.

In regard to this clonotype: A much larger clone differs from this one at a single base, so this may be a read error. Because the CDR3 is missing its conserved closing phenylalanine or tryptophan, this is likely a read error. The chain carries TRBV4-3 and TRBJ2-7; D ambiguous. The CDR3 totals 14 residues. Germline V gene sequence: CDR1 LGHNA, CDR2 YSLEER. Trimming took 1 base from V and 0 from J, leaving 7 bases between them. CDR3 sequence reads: CASSQGSNSYEQYS. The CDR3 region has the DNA TGCGCCAGCAGCCAAGGCTCGAACTCCTACGAGCAGTACTCC.

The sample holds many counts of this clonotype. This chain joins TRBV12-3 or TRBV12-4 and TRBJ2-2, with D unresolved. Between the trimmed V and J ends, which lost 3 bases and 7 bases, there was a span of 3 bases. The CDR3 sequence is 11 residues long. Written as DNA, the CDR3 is TGTGCCAGCAGTTTTCACGGGGAGCTGTTTTTT. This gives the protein CASSFHGELFF.